A selection of T cell receptor beta chains follows, all from one sample in a study of response to subunit inactivated influenza vaccine. MiXCR, applied by TCRdb to the RT-PCR reads, yields one record per CDR3 protein. The data show 150,000 to 200,000 distinct CDR3 sequences, 12% seen once. These data were likewise used in another study, on T cells expressing NK-cell markers.

The sample in question was CD8+ T cells sorted from PBMCs, obtained 12 days after vaccination. The receptors shown here come from a man aged 45-65 years who received an inactivated influenza vaccine. CDR3s include the opening cysteine and the closing phenylalanine or tryptophan. A D gene is named only where the DNA matches it firmly. The size of a clone is reported for some rows only, either as once, few or many, or as a class for expanded clones.

CDR3 length	D gene	V gene	clone size	J gene	CDR3 protein	CDR3 DNA
16	.	TRBV6-1	few	TRBJ1-1	CASSEALYSMNTEAFF	TGTGCCAGCAGTGAAGCGTTGTACAGTATGAACACTGAAGCTTTCTTT
13	.	TRBV20-1	.	TRBJ2-2	CSARGDYTGELFF	TGCAGTGCTAGAGGAGACTACACCGGGGAGCTGTTTTTT
17	.	TRBV5-6	few	TRBJ2-1	CASSLDFLGSVYNEQFF	TGTGCCAGCAGCTTGGATTTCTTGGGTTCGGTATACAATGAGCAGTTCTTC
20	TRBD2	TRBV20-1	many	TRBJ2-3	CSASGGLGEITGLGGDTQYF	TGCAGTGCTAGTGGGGGGCTTGGGGAAATCACGGGACTAGGAGGAGATACGCAGTATTTT
11	.	TRBV10-3	few	TRBJ1-1	CATLGGTEAFF	TGTGCCACCCTCGGAGGCACTGAAGCTTTCTTT
14	TRBD2	TRBV28	.	TRBJ2-5	CASSPSGGGETQYF	TGTGCCAGCAGTCCTAGCGGGGGTGGTGAGACCCAGTACTTC
15	TRBD1	TRBV5-1	few	TRBJ1-6	CASSDRQGRNSPLHF	TGCGCCAGCAGCGACCGACAGGGGAGGAATTCACCCCTCCACTTT
17	.	TRBV4-3	many	TRBJ2-1	CASSNKIGTRDTNEQFF	TGCGCCAGCAGCAACAAGATCGGAACCCGAGATACCAATGAGCAGTTCTTC
17	.	TRBV28	many	TRBJ2-2	CASSLGTFPFTPGELFF	TGTGCCAGCAGTTTGGGCACTTTCCCCTTCACACCCGGGGAGCTGTTTTTT
15	TRBD1	TRBV6-2/TRBV6-3	.	TRBJ1-4	CASRDHRGQGEKLFF	TGTGCCAGCAGGGACCACAGGGGGCAAGGTGAAAAACTGTTTTTT
15	.	TRBV28	few	TRBJ1-1	CASSLLGSRGTEAFF	TGTGCCAGCAGTTTATTGGGGTCCCGAGGGACTGAAGCTTTCTTT
18	.	TRBV12-3/TRBV12-4	.	TRBJ2-1	CASSAALSGPSSGNEQFF	TGTGCCAGCAGCGCCGCCCTATCGGGACCATCAAGTGGCAATGAGCAGTTCTTC
16	TRBD1	TRBV27	.	TRBJ2-7	CASSLEAGQGAYEQYF	TGTGCCAGCAGTTTAGAAGCCGGGCAGGGGGCGTACGAGCAGTACTTC
13	.	TRBV2	few	TRBJ2-7	CASRDPRGNEQYF	TGTGCCAGCAGGGACCCACGGGGGAACGAGCAGTACTTC
12	.	TRBV6-2/TRBV6-3	few	TRBJ2-7	CASSYPDYEQYF	TGTGCCAGCAGTTACCCCGACTACGAGCAGTACTTC
13	.	TRBV5-1	.	TRBJ1-2	CASSPDSDYGYTF	TGCGCCAGCAGCCCGGACAGCGACTATGGCTACACCTTC